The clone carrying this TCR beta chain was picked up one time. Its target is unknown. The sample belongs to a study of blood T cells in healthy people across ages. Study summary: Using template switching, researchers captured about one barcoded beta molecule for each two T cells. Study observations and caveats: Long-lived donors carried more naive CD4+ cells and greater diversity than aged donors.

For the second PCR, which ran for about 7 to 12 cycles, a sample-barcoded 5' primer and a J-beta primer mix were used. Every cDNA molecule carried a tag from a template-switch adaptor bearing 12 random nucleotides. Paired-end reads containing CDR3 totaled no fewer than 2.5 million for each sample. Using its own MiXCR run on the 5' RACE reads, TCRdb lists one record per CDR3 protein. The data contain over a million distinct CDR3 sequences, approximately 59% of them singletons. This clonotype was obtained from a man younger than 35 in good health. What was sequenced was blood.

The CDR3 sequence is CASSKPGQGPYEQYF. In DNA, the CDR3 is TGTGCCAGCAGTAAACCGGGACAGGGACCCTACGAGCAGTACTTC. J is TRBJ2-5 and V is TRBV6-5; the match to TRBD1 covers 9 bases. The DNA end favors TRBJ2-7, so the J call may be wrong. CDR1 and CDR2 from the germline V gene are MNHEY and SVGAGI. The CDR3 length is 15 residues.